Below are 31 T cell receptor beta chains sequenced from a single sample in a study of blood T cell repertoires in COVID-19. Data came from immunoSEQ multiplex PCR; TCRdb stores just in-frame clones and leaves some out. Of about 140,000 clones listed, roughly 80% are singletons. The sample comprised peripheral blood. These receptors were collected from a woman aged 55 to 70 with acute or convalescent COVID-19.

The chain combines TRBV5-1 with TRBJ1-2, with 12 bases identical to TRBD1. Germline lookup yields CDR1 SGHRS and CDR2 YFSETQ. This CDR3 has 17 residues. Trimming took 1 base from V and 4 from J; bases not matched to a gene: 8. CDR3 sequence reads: CASSLYLAGQGAYGYTF. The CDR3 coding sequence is TGCGCCAGCAGCTTGTATCTTGCGGGACAGGGGGCCTATGGCTACACCTTC.

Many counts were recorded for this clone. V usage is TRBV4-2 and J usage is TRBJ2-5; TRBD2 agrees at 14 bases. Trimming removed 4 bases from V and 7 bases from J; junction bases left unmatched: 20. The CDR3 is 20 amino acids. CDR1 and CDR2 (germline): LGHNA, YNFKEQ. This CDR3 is CASSPLGWTSGRPVGGTQYF. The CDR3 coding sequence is TGTGCCAGCAGCCCCCTAGGGTGGACTAGCGGGAGGCCCGTCGGGGGGACCCAGTACTTC.

CDR3 sequence: CASRRTGGGGGYTF. CDR3 nucleotide sequence: TGTGCCAGCAGACGGACAGGGGGGGGAGGTGGCTACACCTTC. The chain employs TRBV6-5 and TRBJ1-2, with 10 nucleotides matching TRBD1. The CDR3 runs to 14 residues. Per germline, CDR1 MNHEY and CDR2 SVGAGI. Germline trimming cut 6 bases from V and 7 bases from J; bases unmatched to any gene: 8.

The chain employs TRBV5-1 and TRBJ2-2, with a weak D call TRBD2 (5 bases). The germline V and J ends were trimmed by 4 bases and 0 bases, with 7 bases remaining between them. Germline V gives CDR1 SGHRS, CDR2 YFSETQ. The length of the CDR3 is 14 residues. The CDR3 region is CASSLATNTGELFF. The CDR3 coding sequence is TGCGCCAGCAGCCTAGCAACGAACACCGGGGAGCTGTTTTTT.

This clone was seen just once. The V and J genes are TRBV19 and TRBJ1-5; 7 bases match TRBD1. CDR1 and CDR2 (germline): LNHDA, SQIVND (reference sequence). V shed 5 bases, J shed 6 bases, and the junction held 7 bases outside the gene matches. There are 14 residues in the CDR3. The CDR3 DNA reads TGTGCCAGTAGTGTTACAGGGGACGGTCAGCCCCAGCATTTT. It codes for CASSVTGDGQPQHF.

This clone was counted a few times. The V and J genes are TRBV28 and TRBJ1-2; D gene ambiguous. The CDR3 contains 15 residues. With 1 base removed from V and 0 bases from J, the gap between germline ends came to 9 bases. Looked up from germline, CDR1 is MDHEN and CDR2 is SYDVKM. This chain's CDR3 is CASSLSAGSNYGYTF. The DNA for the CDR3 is TGTGCCAGCAGTTTATCTGCAGGATCTAACTATGGCTACACCTTC.

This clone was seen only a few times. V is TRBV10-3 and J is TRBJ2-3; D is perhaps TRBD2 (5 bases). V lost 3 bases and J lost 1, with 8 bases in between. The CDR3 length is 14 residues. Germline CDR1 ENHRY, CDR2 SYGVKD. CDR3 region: CAISEWRGTDTQYF. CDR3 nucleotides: TGTGCCATCAGTGAATGGCGGGGCACAGATACGCAGTATTTT.

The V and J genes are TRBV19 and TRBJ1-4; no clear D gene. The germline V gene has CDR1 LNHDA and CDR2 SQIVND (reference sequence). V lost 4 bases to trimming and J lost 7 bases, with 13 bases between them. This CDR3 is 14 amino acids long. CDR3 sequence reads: CASSRYISSEKLFF. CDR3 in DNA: TGTGCCAGTAGTAGATATATTTCCAGTGAAAAACTGTTTTTT.

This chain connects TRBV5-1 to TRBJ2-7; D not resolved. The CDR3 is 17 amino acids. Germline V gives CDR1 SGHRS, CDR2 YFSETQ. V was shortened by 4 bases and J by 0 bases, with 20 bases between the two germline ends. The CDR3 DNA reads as TGCGCCAGCAGCCCCCATTCGTTTAGGCGCGGCTCCTACGAGCAGTACTTC. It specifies CASSPHSFRRGSYEQYF.

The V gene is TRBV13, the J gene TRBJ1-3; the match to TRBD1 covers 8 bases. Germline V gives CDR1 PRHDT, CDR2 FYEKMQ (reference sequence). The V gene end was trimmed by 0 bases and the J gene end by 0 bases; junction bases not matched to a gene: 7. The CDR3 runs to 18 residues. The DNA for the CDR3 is TGTGCCAGCAGCTTAGGGCAGGGGGCTAGGGGCTCTGGAAACACCATATATTTT. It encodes CASSLGQGARGSGNTIYF.

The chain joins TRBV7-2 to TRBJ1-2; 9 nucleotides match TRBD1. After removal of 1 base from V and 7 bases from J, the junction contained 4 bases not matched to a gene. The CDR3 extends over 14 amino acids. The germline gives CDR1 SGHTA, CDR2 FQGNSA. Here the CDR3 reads CASSLDRGLVGYTF. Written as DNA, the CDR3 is TGTGCCAGCAGCTTAGACAGGGGGCTGGTTGGCTACACCTTC.

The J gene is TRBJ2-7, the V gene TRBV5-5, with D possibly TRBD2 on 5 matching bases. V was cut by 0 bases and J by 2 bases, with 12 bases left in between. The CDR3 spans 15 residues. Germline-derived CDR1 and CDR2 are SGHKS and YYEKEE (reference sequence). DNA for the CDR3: TGTGCCAGCAGCTTGGGGAGCTCGGGGACCTACGAGCAGTACTTC. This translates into CASSLGSSGTYEQYF.

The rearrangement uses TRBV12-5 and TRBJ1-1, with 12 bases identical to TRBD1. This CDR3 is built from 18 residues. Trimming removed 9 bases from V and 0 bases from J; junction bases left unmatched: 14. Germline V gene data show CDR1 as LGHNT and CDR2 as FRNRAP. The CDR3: CASSSRTGTGGVNTEAFF. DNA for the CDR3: TGTGCTAGCTCGTCTAGGACCGGGACAGGGGGCGTGAACACTGAAGCTTTCTTT. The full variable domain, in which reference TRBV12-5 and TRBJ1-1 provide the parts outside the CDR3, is DARVTQTPRHKVTEMGQEVTMRCQPILGHNTVFWYRQTMMQGLELLAYFRNRAPLDDSGMPKDRFSAEMPDATLATLKIQPSEPRDSAVYFCASSSRTGTGGVNTEAFFGQGTRLTVV.

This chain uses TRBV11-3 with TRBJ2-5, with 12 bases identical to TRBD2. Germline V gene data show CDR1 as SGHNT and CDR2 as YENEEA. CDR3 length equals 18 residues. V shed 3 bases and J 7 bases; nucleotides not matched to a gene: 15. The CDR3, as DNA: TGTGCCAGCAGCTTGATGCCTAGCGGGAGGGCTAGCGGGGGGACCCAGTACTTC. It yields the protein CASSLMPSGRASGGTQYF.

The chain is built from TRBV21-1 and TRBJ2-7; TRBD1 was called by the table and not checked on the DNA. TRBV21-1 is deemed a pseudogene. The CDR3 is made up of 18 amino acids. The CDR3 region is CASSTPGQSSHLIYEQYF. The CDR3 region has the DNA TGTGCCAGCAGCACACCGGGACAGTCTTCACACCTCATCTACGAGCAGTACTTC.

The CDR3 DNA reads TGTGCCAGTAGTTCGAGACAAGGCCCCCTCCACTTT. Amino acid sequence: CASSSRQGPLHF. The chain carries TRBV19 and TRBJ1-6; D unresolved. The CDR3 length is 12 residues. Looked up from germline, CDR1 is LNHDA and CDR2 is SQIVND (reference sequence). The germline V and J ends were trimmed by 5 bases and 13 bases, with 12 bases remaining between them.

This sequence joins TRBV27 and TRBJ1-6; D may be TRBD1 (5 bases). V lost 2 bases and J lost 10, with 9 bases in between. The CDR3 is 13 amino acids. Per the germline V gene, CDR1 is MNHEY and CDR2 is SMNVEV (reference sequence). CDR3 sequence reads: CASSLAGVSPLHF. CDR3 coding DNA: TGTGCCAGCAGTTTAGCGGGGGTGTCACCCCTCCACTTT.

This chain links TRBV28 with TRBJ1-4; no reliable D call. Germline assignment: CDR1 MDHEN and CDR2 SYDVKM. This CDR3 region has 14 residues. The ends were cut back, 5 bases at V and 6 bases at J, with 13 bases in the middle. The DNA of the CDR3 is TGTGCCAGCAGTCAGTCGGCGGTGGATGAAAAACTGTTTTTT. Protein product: CASSQSAVDEKLFF.

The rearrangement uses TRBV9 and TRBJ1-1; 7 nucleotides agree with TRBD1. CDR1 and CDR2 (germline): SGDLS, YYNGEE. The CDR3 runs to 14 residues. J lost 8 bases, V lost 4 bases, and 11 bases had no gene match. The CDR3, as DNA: TGTGCCAGCAGCAGGGGGCTGACGCCCGTCGAAGCTTTCTTT. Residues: CASSRGLTPVEAFF.

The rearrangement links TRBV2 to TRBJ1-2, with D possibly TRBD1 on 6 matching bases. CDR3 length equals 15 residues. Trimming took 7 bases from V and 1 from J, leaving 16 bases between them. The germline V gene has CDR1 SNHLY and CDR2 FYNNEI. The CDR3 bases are TGTGCCAGCATGAGCCTCAGGGGCTTTAACTATGGCTACACCTTC. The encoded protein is CASMSLRGFNYGYTF. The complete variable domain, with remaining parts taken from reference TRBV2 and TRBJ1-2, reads EPEVTQTPSHQVTQMGQEVILRCVPISNHLYFYWYRQILGQKVEFLVSFYNNEISEKSEIFDDQFSVERPDGSNFTLKIRSTKLEDSAMYFCASMSLRGFNYGYTFGSGTRLTVV.

CDR3 in amino acids: CASSPRTSGFYEQYF. The CDR3 DNA sequence: TGCGCCAGCAGCCCGAGGACTAGCGGCTTCTACGAGCAGTACTTC. V usage is TRBV4-1 and J usage is TRBJ2-7; 10 positions match TRBD2. Trimming removed 4 bases from V and 3 bases from J; junction bases left unmatched: 6. Per the germline V gene, CDR1 is MGHRA and CDR2 is YSYEKL. The CDR3 covers 15 residues.

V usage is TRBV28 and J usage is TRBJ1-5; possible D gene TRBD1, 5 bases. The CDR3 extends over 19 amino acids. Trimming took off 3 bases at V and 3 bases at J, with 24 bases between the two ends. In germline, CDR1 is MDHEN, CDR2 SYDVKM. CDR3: CASSFATSQGGTFNQPQHF. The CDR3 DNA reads TGTGCCAGCAGTTTTGCCACCAGTCAGGGTGGTACCTTCAATCAGCCCCAGCATTTT.

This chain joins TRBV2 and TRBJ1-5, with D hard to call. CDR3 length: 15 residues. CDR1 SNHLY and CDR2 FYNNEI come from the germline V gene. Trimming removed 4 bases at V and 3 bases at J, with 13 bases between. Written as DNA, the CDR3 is TGTGCCAGCAGTGTTACGGTTGGTTTCAATCAGCCCCAGCATTTT. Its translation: CASSVTVGFNQPQHF. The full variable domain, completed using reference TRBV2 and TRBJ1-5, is EPEVTQTPSHQVTQMGQEVILRCVPISNHLYFYWYRQILGQKVEFLVSFYNNEISEKSEIFDDQFSVERPDGSNFTLKIRSTKLEDSAMYFCASSVTVGFNQPQHFGDGTRLSIL.

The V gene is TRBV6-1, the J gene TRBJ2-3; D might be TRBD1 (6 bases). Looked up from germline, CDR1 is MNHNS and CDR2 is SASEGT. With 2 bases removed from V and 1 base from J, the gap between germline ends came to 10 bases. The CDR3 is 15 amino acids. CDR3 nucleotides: TGTGCCAGCAGTGAATTTTGGGGGCGCACAGATACGCAGTATTTT. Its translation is CASSEFWGRTDTQYF.

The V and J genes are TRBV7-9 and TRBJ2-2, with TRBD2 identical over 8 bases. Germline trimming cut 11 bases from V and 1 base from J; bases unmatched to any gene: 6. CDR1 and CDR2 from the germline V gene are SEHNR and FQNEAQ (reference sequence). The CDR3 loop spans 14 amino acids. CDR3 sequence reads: CASRTSLNTGELFF. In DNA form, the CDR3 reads TGTGCCTCAAGGACTAGCTTGAACACCGGGGAGCTGTTTTTT.

The CDR3 reads CASSLRVSGETQYF. CDR3 nucleotide sequence: TGTGCCAGCAGCTTAAGGGTTTCGGGGGAGACCCAGTACTTC. V usage is TRBV11-2 and J usage is TRBJ2-5, with a tentative D call TRBD2 (5 bases). Trimming took off 2 bases at V and 5 bases at J, with 12 bases between the two ends. In germline, CDR1 is SGHAT, CDR2 FQNNGV. The CDR3 loop spans 14 amino acids.

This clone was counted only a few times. The chain's CDR3 is CASSQQGAAYEQYF. For the CDR3, the DNA is TGTGCCAGCAGCCAACAGGGGGCTGCCTACGAGCAGTACTTC. The chain uses TRBV6-5 and TRBJ2-7; 9 positions agree with TRBD1. This CDR3 spans 14 amino acids. In germline, CDR1 is MNHEY, CDR2 SVGAGI. V lost 6 bases and J lost 2; bases outside the gene matches: 5.

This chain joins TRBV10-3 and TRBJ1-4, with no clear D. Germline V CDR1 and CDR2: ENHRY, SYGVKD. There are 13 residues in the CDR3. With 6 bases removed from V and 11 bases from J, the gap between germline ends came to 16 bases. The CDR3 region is CAIRAPSEEKLFF. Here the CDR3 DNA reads TGTGCCATCAGGGCACCCAGCGAGGAGAAACTGTTTTTT.

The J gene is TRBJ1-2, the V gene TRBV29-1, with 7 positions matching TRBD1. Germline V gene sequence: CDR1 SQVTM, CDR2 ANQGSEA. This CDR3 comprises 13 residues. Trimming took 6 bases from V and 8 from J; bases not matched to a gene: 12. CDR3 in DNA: TGCAGCGTCGCCGGGACAGTGGATTTCGGCTACACCTTC. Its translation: CSVAGTVDFGYTF.

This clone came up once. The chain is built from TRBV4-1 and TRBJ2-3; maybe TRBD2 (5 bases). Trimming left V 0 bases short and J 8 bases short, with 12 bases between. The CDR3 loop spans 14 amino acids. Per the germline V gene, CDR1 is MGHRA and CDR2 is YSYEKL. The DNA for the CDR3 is TGCGCCAGCAGCCAAGATCGGGATCCTGGTACGCAGTATTTT. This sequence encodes CASSQDRDPGTQYF.

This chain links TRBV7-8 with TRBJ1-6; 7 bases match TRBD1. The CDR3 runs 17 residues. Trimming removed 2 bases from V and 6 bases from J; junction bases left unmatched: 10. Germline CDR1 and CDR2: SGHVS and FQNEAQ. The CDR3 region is CASSLLGGTAANSPLHF. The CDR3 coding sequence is TGTGCCAGCAGCTTATTAGGGGGGACAGCCGCTAATTCACCCCTCCACTTT.